This TCR beta chain emerged from a study of T cell repertoires in cytomegalovirus infection (dated by TCRdb to about 2019). About the full investigation: Alongside well-studied HLA-B-restricted epitopes, the peptide stimulations were aimed at recently identified HLA-C-restricted CMV epitopes, whose presentation resists viral immunomodulation. Donor HLA type was relevant to the analysis, as public TCR beta signatures indicated carriage of CMV infection together with the matching HLA type.

Sequencing was carried out with an Illumina HiSeq 1500. TCRdb ran its own pipeline on the public reads, namely fastp trimming at Q25 and MiXCR clone calling, and kept in-frame beta chains. Every distinct CDR3 protein forms one entry, paired with its most common genes and DNA. The sample data list some 700,000 distinct CDR3 sequences, and around 31% of these were observed just once. The ten top clones hold around a sixth of the sample. In the paper's terms, the treatment or condition label means: in vitro stimulation with specific CMV peptide epitopes to enrich CMV-specific T cells. The CDR3 covers 16 residues, taking in both the cysteine and the phenylalanine. The entry retains the CDR3 DNA only, 48 bases that are in frame from base 1. V is cut by 8 bases and J by 9 bases, and the space between the germline ends is 23 bases. From a lookup of the germline V gene, CDR1 and CDR2 are MNHNS and SASEGT.

A note on this clonotype: Its specific antigen is unknown. No base-level quality is on record; no much larger clone is a single base apart.

Results the study describes overall, beyond this receptor: Cumulative frequency of public TCR beta family members discriminated carriers of CMV infection plus the relevant HLA type in this cohort and an independent approximately 360-donor cohort. In the ex vivo response, HLA-C-restricted CMV-specific TCR beta clonotypes were dominant, and in two of eight donors the single most frequent clonotype came from this HLA-C-restricted group.

The sequence joins TRBV6-1 to TRBJ1-6; the D segment could be TRBD1, given 5 matching bases. The input for sequencing was cultured PBMCs, taken from culture after CMV antigen stimulation. The origin of this receptor is a human donor in good health (CMV status not recorded). Some clones in this sample may be carry-over from other donors' samples. The CDR3 region: CASRANGAAPGSPLHF. The nucleotides read TGTGCCAGCCGAGCCAACGGGGCCGCGCCGGGTTCACCCCTCCACTTT.